The 10 T cell receptor beta chains in this list originate from one sample, sequenced in a study of CD8+ T cells in alopecia areata. Indicated treatment: oral pan-JAK inhibitor, 5-10 mg twice daily. cDNA serving as the sequencing template came from extracted, reverse transcribed RNA. The repertoire was sequenced with immunoSEQ multiplex PCR; TCRdb's copy has only in-frame clones and lacks some. The sample yields 95,000 to 120,000 clones, 55% to 60% seen once. The starting material was CD4+ T cells sorted from blood, obtained at week 24, from a patient treated with tofacitinib. Every receptor here comes from a human donor with alopecia areata.

The rearrangement uses TRBV7-2 and TRBJ2-7, with D perhaps given as TRBD1 or TRBD2 (5 bases each). This CDR3 comprises 12 residues. Deletions cut 5 bases from V and 4 bases from J, with 9 bases between. CDR1 and CDR2 from the germline V gene are SGHTA and FQGNSA. CDR3 in amino acids: CASSRGLYEQYF. The CDR3 coding sequence is TGTGCCAGCAGCCGGGGCCTTTACGAGCAGTACTTC.

This clone has a handful of counts. The CDR3, as DNA: TGCAGCGTTGAAGGGTCAGGGACGTCGGTTTTTGGTGAGCAGTTCTTC. Amino acids: CSVEGSGTSVFGEQFF. This chain joins TRBV29-1 and TRBJ2-1, with D tentatively TRBD1 or TRBD2 (5 bases each). Germline CDR1 reads SQVTM; CDR2 reads ANQGSEA. The V and J ends lost 1 base and 9 bases respectively, with 22 bases between them. The CDR3 has 16 residues.

This rearrangement joins TRBV4-3 to TRBJ1-2; perhaps TRBD1 as D (5 bases). Germline V gene data show CDR1 as LGHNA and CDR2 as YSLEER. V gave up 3 bases and J gave up 5 bases, with 10 bases separating them. The CDR3 covers 13 residues. This chain's CDR3 is CASSQGRQYGYTF. CDR3 nucleotide sequence: TGCGCCAGCAGCCAGGGACGGCAATATGGCTACACCTTC.

The J gene is TRBJ2-3, the V gene TRBV29-1; D may be TRBD2 (7 bases). The V end was cut by 6 bases, the J end by 3 bases, with 16 bases between. CDR3 length: 14 residues. Germline CDR1 SQVTM, CDR2 ANQGSEA. The CDR3 spells CSVSGGAGTDTQYF. In DNA form, the CDR3 reads TGCAGCGTCTCTGGGGGGGCAGGGACAGATACGCAGTATTTT.

The chain links TRBV5-4 to TRBJ2-7; 9 nucleotides align to TRBD1. CDR3 length: 17 amino acids. V shed 0 bases, J shed 2 bases, and the junction held 9 bases outside the gene matches. Germline V gives CDR1 SGHNT, CDR2 YYREEE (reference sequence). The CDR3 loop is CASSLGGGQGATYEQYF. For the CDR3, the DNA is TGTGCCAGCAGCTTGGGTGGGGGACAGGGAGCGACCTACGAGCAGTACTTC.

Only a few counts were recorded for this clone. The V call is TRBV4-2, the J call TRBJ1-2; D gene unclear. The V gene's germline CDR1 is LGHNA and CDR2 YNFKEQ. V lost 0 bases, J lost 3 bases, and 11 bases lay in between. The CDR3 contains 15 residues. The CDR3 sequence is CASSQEHGPHYGYTF. In DNA form, the CDR3 reads TGTGCCAGCAGCCAAGAGCACGGACCACACTATGGCTACACCTTC.

The chain carries TRBV7-2 and TRBJ2-1; no firm D call. From germline, CDR1 is SGHTA and CDR2 FQGNSA. Trimming cost V 3 bases and J 7 bases, with 10 bases left between them. This CDR3 comprises 13 residues. DNA of the CDR3: TGTGCCAGCAGCTTCTGGGCCCAAAATGAGCAGTTCTTC. Its protein is CASSFWAQNEQFF.

The V and J genes are TRBV2 and TRBJ2-3; 7 positions agree with TRBD1. CDR1 SNHLY and CDR2 FYNNEI come from the germline V gene. There are 15 residues in the CDR3. V was clipped by 5 bases and J by 4 bases; unmatched bases: 9. The CDR3: CASSTGVRRSDTQYF. As DNA, the CDR3 is TGTGCCAGCAGTACAGGGGTTCGTCGCTCAGATACGCAGTATTTT. The full variable domain, in which reference TRBV2 and TRBJ2-3 provide the parts outside the CDR3, is EPEVTQTPSHQVTQMGQEVILRCVPISNHLYFYWYRQILGQKVEFLVSFYNNEISEKSEIFDDQFSVERPDGSNFTLKIRSTKLEDSAMYFCASSTGVRRSDTQYFGPGTRLTVL.

The gene calls are TRBV7-2 and TRBJ2-7; D unclear. V was pared by 5 bases and J by 10 bases, with 15 bases between. The germline CDR1 and CDR2 sequences are SGHTA and FQGNSA. The CDR3 length is 12 residues. CDR3 loop: CASSLGPGLQYF. As DNA, the CDR3 is TGTGCCAGCAGCCTCGGACCGGGCCTCCAGTACTTC.

CDR3 nucleotide sequence: TGTGCCAGCAGCTTAGGGGACTATAAAGAGACCCAGTACTTC. It is translated as CASSLGDYKETQYF. V and J are TRBV11-2 and TRBJ2-5; TRBD2 agrees at 7 bases. The length of the CDR3 is 14 residues. CDR1 is SGHAT and CDR2 is FQNNGV in the germline V gene. Trimming at V came to 1 base and at J to 3 bases, leaving 2 bases not matched to a gene.